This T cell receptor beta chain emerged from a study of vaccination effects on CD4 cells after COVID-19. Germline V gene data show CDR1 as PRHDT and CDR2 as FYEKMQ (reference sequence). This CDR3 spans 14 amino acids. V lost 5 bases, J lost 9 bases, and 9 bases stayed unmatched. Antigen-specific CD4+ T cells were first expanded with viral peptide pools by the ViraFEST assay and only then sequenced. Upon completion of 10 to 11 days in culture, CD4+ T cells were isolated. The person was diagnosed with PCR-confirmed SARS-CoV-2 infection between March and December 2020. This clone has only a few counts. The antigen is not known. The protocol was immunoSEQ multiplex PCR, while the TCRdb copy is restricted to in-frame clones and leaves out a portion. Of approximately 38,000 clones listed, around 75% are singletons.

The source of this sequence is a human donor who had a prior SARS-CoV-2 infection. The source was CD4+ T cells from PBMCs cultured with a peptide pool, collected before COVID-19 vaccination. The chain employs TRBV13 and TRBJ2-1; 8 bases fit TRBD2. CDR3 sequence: CASSGTGGQGEQFF. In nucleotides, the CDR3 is TGTGCCAGCAGCGGGACGGGAGGGCAAGGTGAGCAGTTCTTC. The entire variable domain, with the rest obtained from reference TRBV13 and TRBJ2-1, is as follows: AAGVIQSPRHLIKEKRETATLKCYPIPRHDTVYWYQQGPGQDPQFLISFYEKMQSDKGSIPDRFSAQQFSDYHSELNMSSLELGDSALYFCASSGTGGQGEQFFGPGTRLTVL.